This is a list of T cell receptor beta chains from one sample in a study of CD4 T cell repertoires in COVID-19. The repertoire was sequenced with immunoSEQ multiplex PCR; TCRdb's copy has only in-frame clones and lacks some. This table holds about 75,000 clones, 80% to 90% found once. Specimen: CD4+ T cells from peripheral blood, collected after recovery from COVID-19. These receptors originate from a human donor who had COVID-19. Each CDR3 is given with its conserved first and last residue. Fields, in order: J gene, V gene, D gene, clone size, CDR3 protein, CDR3 DNA. D genes are given only for firm matches. For some rows the clone size is stated as once, few or many, or as a class when expanded; others skip it.

TRBJ1-1	TRBV15	NA	few	CATSRVNTEAFF	TGTGCCACCAGCAGAGTCAACACTGAAGCTTTCTTT
TRBJ1-2	TRBV19	TRBD1	NA	CASSPGTGGYGYTF	TGTGCCAGTAGCCCCGGGACAGGGGGTTATGGCTACACCTTC
TRBJ2-1	TRBV6-2/TRBV6-3	NA	NA	CASTPTGSYNEQFF	TGTGCCAGCACCCCTACAGGCTCCTACAATGAGCAGTTCTTC
TRBJ1-5	TRBV5-6	NA	NA	CASSLWAWGPQPFNQPQHF	TGTGCCAGCAGCTTATGGGCCTGGGGGCCTCAACCTTTCAATCAGCCCCAGCATTTT
TRBJ2-5	TRBV4-1	NA	NA	CASSHGFTRGETQYF	TGCGCCAGCAGCCACGGTTTTACCCGCGGGGAGACCCAGTACTTC
TRBJ2-5	TRBV28	NA	NA	CASSLGGTQYF	TGTGCCAGCAGTTTAGGGGGGACCCAGTACTTC
TRBJ1-2	TRBV7-9	TRBD1	NA	CASSSTPGQNYGYTF	TGTGCCAGCAGCTCAACCCCGGGACAGAACTATGGCTACACCTTC
TRBJ2-5	TRBV2	NA	NA	CASRLDSQETQYF	TGTGCCAGCAGGCTTGACTCACAAGAGACCCAGTACTTC
TRBJ2-2	TRBV5-1	NA	NA	CASTPRNRHDTGELFF	TGCGCCAGCACTCCGCGTAACAGGCATGACACCGGGGAGCTGTTTTTT
TRBJ1-1	TRBV6-5	NA	NA	CASSYSRGVPEAFF	TGTGCCAGCAGTTACTCCAGGGGAGTGCCTGAAGCTTTCTTT
TRBJ1-2	TRBV27	NA	NA	CASSLGQGGYGYTF	TGTGCCAGCAGCCTGGGGCAGGGCGGCTATGGCTACACCTTC
TRBJ1-1	TRBV3-1/TRBV3-2	TRBD1	once	CASSQVNSGGEAFF	TGTGCCAGCAGCCAAGTCAACTCAGGGGGGGAAGCTTTCTTT
TRBJ1-2	TRBV12-3/TRBV12-4	TRBD1	NA	CASRGRDRDGYTF	TGTGCCAGCAGGGGCCGGGACAGGGATGGCTACACCTTC
TRBJ2-2	TRBV7-7	NA	NA	CASSPLRDATNTGELFF	TGTGCCAGCAGCCCTTTACGGGACGCCACGAACACCGGGGAGCTGTTTTTT
TRBJ2-2	TRBV6-1	TRBD1	NA	CASSEDRGELFF	TGTGCCAGCAGTGAGGACAGGGGGGAGCTGTTTTTT
TRBJ1-5	TRBV5-5	NA	NA	CASSYGVHGNQPQHF	TGTGCCAGCAGTTACGGGGTCCATGGCAATCAGCCCCAGCATTTT
TRBJ2-1	TRBV7-2	NA	NA	CASSPTPGYNEQFF	TGTGCCAGCTCCCCAACTCCGGGGTACAATGAGCAGTTCTTC
TRBJ2-7	TRBV7-8	NA	NA	CASSLGDYEQYF	TGTGCCAGCAGCTTAGGAGACTACGAGCAGTACTTC
TRBJ2-6	TRBV11-2	NA	NA	CASSYDVRTRSGANVLTF	TGTGCCAGCAGCTACGACGTGCGGACCCGCTCTGGGGCCAACGTCCTGACTTTC
TRBJ1-2	TRBV12-3/TRBV12-4	TRBD1	NA	CASSPGQGYGYTF	TGTGCCAGCAGTCCGGGACAGGGTTATGGCTACACCTTC
TRBJ2-2	TRBV7-8	TRBD2	NA	CASSPTNPLAGASTGELFF	TGTGCCAGCAGCCCAACGAACCCACTAGCGGGAGCATCCACCGGGGAGCTGTTTTTT
TRBJ2-2	TRBV2	TRBD2	NA	CASSEALTSGRTGELFF	TGTGCCAGCAGTGAAGCGCTTACTAGCGGGAGAACCGGGGAGCTGTTTTTT
TRBJ1-6	TRBV18	NA	few	CASSPVAQAVDSPLHF	TGTGCCAGCTCACCAGTCGCGCAGGCGGTAGATTCACCCCTCCACTTT
TRBJ1-6	TRBV18	NA	NA	CASSPAQGRQNSPLHF	TGTGCCAGCTCACCCGCCCAGGGTCGCCAGAATTCACCCCTCCACTTT
TRBJ1-2	TRBV5-6	NA	few	CASSLGRYTHGYTF	TGTGCCAGCAGCTTGGGCCGGTATACCCATGGCTACACCTTC
TRBJ2-7	TRBV11-2	NA	NA	CASSLVLYEQYF	TGTGCCAGCAGCTTAGTTCTTTACGAGCAGTACTTC
TRBJ1-4	TRBV4-1	NA	NA	CASSPTPPRANEKLFF	TGCGCCAGCAGCCCCACCCCCCCCCGTGCTAATGAAAAACTGTTTTTT
TRBJ2-5	TRBV5-1	TRBD2	NA	CASSEGLAGGVGETQYF	TGCGCCAGCAGCGAGGGACTAGCGGGGGGTGTAGGAGAGACCCAGTACTTC
TRBJ2-1	TRBV6-5	NA	NA	CASKGTRGYNEQFF	TGTGCCAGCAAGGGTACACGAGGCTACAATGAGCAGTTCTTC
TRBJ1-2	TRBV5-6	TRBD1	NA	CASSPGQKLRSNYGYTF	TGTGCCAGCAGCCCGGGACAGAAATTAAGGAGCAACTATGGCTACACCTTC
TRBJ1-1	TRBV7-9	NA	NA	CASSPFGAEAFF	TGTGCCAGCAGCCCCTTTGGGGCCGAAGCTTTCTTT
TRBJ2-7	TRBV11-2	NA	NA	CASSAVEEGPFSF	TGTGCCAGCAGTGCGGTGGAGGAGGGCCCGTTCAGCTTC
TRBJ1-2	TRBV29-1	NA	NA	CSVAPTGGYGYTF	TGCAGCGTTGCCCCGACAGGAGGATATGGCTACACCTTC
TRBJ1-6	TRBV19	NA	NA	CASSIGQADSPLHF	TGTGCCAGTAGTATAGGACAGGCTGATTCACCCCTCCACTTT
TRBJ2-3	TRBV15	TRBD2	once	CATSTSGRAKDTQYF	TGTGCCACCAGCACTAGCGGGAGGGCCAAAGATACGCAGTATTTT
TRBJ2-7	TRBV5-1	NA	NA	CASSLEAEYYEQYF	TGCGCCAGCAGCTTGGAGGCCGAGTACTACGAGCAGTACTTC
TRBJ1-1	TRBV5-1	TRBD1	NA	CASSSSISRQGRRGTEAFF	TGCGCCAGCAGCTCCTCCATATCCCGACAGGGGAGGCGGGGCACTGAAGCTTTCTTT
TRBJ2-5	TRBV28	NA	NA	CASSFGSQETQYF	TGTGCCAGCAGTTTCGGTAGTCAGGAGACCCAGTACTTC
TRBJ2-4	TRBV6-1	NA	once	CASSELLAKNIQYF	TGTGCCAGCAGTGAACTGCTAGCCAAAAACATTCAGTACTTC
TRBJ1-4	TRBV19	NA	NA	CASSSGGGLEKLFF	TGTGCCAGTAGTTCCGGTGGGGGTCTAGAAAAACTGTTTTTT